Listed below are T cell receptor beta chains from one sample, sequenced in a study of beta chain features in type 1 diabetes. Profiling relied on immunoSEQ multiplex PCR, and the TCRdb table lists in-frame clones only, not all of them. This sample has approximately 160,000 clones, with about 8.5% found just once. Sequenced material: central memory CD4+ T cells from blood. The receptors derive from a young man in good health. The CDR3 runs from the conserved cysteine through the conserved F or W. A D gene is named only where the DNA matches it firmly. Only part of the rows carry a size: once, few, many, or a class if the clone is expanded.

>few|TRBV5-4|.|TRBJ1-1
CASSLDKKGVNTEAFF
TGTGCCAGCAGCCTTGATAAGAAGGGGGTGAACACTGAAGCTTTCTTT
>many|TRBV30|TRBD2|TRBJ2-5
CAWSVLARETQYF
TGTGCCTGGAGTGTACTAGCGAGAGAGACCCAGTACTTC
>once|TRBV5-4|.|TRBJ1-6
CASSLRTPRSSPLHF
TGTGCCAGCAGCTTGAGGACACCCAGAAGTTCACCCCTCCACTTT
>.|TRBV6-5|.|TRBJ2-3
CASSYLRAGNTDTQYF
TGTGCCAGCAGTTACCTTAGGGCGGGCAACACAGATACGCAGTATTTT
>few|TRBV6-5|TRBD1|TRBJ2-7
CASRPLTGAYEQYF
TGTGCCAGCAGGCCTTTGACAGGGGCCTACGAGCAGTACTTC
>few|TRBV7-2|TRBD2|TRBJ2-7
CASRNPAGGPYEQYF
TGTGCCAGCAGAAACCCAGCGGGGGGCCCCTACGAGCAGTACTTC
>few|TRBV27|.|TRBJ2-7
CASSWGLSSYEQYF
TGTGCCAGCAGTTGGGGACTCAGCTCCTACGAGCAGTACTTC
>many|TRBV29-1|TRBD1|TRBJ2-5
CSGASGTVQETQYF
TGCAGCGGTGCTTCGGGGACAGTCCAAGAGACCCAGTACTTC
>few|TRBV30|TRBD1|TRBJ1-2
CAWQTGSGGYTF
TGTGCCTGGCAGACAGGGAGCGGTGGCTACACCTTC
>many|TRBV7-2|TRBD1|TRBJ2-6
CASSLATGISRANVLTF
TGTGCCAGCAGCTTAGCGACAGGGATCTCAAGGGCCAACGTCCTGACTTTC
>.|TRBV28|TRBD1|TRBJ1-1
CASSFPTGENTEAFF
TGTGCCAGCAGTTTTCCTACAGGGGAGAACACTGAAGCTTTCTTT
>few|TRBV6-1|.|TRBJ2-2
CASSDRPGHAGNGLFF
TGTGCCAGCAGTGACCGACCGGGACACGCAGGAAATGGGCTGTTTTTT
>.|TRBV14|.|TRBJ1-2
CASSQELQGLGYTF
TGTGCCAGCAGCCAAGAACTCCAGGGTCTTGGCTACACCTTC
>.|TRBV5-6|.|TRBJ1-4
CASSPAGWTNEKLFF
TGTGCCAGCAGCCCGGCGGGGTGGACTAATGAAAAACTGTTTTTT
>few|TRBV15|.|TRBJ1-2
CATSRDRGAGTF
TGTGCCACCAGCAGAGATCGGGGGGCGGGGACCTTC
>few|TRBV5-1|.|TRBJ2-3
CASSLEGRSTDTQYF
TGCGCCAGCAGCTTGGAGGGGCGGAGCACAGATACGCAGTATTTT
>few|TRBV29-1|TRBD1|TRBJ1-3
CSVKRTGVENTIYF
TGCAGCGTCAAGAGAACAGGGGTTGAAAACACCATATATTTT
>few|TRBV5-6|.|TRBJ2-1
CASSPIVTEYNEQFF
TGTGCCAGCAGCCCAATTGTAACAGAATACAATGAGCAGTTCTTC
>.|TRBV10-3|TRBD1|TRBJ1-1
CAISGRTGGANTEAFF
TGTGCCATCAGTGGGCGGACAGGGGGCGCGAACACTGAAGCTTTCTTT
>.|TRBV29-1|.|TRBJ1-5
CSAGGGLGQPQHF
TGCAGCGCTGGGGGGGGACTCGGGCAGCCCCAGCATTTT
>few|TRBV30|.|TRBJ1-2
CAWRAGGLNGYTF
TGTGCCTGGAGAGCAGGAGGGCTGAATGGCTACACCTTC
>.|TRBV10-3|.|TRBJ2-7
CAISEAGYEQYF
TGTGCCATCAGTGAGGCGGGTTACGAGCAGTACTTC